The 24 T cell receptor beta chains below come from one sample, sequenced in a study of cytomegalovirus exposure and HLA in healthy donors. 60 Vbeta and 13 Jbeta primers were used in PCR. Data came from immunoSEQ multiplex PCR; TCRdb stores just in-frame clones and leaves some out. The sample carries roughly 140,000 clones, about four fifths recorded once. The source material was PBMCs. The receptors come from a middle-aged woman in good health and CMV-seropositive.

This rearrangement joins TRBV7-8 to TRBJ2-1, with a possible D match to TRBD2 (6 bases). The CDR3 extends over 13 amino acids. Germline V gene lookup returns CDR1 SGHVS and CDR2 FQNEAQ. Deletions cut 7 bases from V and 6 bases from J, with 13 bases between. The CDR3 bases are TGTGCCAGCACACCGGGACTGGTCAATGAGCAGTTCTTC. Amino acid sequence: CASTPGLVNEQFF.

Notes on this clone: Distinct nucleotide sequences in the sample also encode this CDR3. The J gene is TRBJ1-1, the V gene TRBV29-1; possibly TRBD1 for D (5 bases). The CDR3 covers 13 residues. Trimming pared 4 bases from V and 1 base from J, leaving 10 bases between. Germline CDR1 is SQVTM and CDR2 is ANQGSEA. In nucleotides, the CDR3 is TGCAGCGTTGGATCGACAGAGAACACTGAAGCTTTCTTT. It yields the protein CSVGSTENTEAFF.

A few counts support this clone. CDR3 coding DNA: TGCGCCAGCAGCCAAGATGACGGGGAGGGGGCCTACGAGCAGTACTTC. Protein product: CASSQDDGEGAYEQYF. This rearrangement joins TRBV4-1 to TRBJ2-7; the D gene is possibly TRBD2 (7 bases). The CDR3 totals 16 residues. Trimming shortened V by 0 bases and J by 2 bases, and 14 bases separated the two germline ends. Germline V gives CDR1 MGHRA, CDR2 YSYEKL.

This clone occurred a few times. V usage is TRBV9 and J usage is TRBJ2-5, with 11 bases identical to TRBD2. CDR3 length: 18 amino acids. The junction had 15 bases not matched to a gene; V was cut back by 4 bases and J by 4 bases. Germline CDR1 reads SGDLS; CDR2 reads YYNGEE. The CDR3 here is CASSPTGTSGRVGETQYF. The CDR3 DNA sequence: TGTGCCAGCAGCCCCACCGGGACTAGCGGTCGAGTGGGAGAGACCCAGTACTTC.

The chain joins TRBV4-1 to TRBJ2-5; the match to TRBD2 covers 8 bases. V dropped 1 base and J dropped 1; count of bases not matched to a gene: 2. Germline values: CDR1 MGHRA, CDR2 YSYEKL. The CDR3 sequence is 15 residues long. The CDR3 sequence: CASSQASGRQETQYF. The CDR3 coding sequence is TGCGCCAGCAGCCAAGCTAGCGGGCGCCAAGAGACCCAGTACTTC.

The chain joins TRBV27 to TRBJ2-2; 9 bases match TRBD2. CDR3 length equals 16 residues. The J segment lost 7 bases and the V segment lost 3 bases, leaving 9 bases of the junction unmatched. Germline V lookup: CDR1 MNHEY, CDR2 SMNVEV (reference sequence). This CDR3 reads CASSFLAGGPGGELFF. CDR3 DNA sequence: TGTGCCAGCAGTTTTTTGGCGGGAGGGCCGGGCGGGGAGCTGTTTTTT.

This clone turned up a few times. The CDR3 DNA reads TGTGCCAGCAGAGCACAGGGTAGTGATGAAGCTTTCTTT. Residues: CASRAQGSDEAFF. The genes are TRBV11-3 and TRBJ1-1; TRBD1 might be the D (6 bases). The germline V gene encodes CDR1 SGHNT and CDR2 YENEEA. There are 13 residues in the CDR3. Deletions cut 6 bases from V and 7 bases from J, with 15 bases between. Full variable domain (rest looked up from reference TRBV11-3 and TRBJ1-1): EAGVVQSPRYKIIEKKQPVAFWCNPISGHNTLYWYLQNLGQGPELLIRYENEEAVDDSQLPKDRFSAERLKGVDSTLKIQPAELGDSAVYLCASRAQGSDEAFFGQGTRLTVV.

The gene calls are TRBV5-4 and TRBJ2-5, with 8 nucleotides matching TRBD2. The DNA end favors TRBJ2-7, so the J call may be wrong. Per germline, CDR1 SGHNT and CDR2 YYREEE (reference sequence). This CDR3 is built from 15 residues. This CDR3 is CASSNAGGGLYEQYF. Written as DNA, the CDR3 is TGTGCCAGCAGCAACGCGGGAGGTGGTCTTTACGAGCAGTACTTC.

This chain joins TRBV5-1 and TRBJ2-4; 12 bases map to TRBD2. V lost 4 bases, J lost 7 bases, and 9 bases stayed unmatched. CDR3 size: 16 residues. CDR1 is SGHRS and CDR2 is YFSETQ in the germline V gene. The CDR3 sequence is CASSVVPTSGRNIQYF. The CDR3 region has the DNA TGCGCCAGCAGCGTTGTACCAACTAGCGGGAGGAACATTCAGTACTTC.

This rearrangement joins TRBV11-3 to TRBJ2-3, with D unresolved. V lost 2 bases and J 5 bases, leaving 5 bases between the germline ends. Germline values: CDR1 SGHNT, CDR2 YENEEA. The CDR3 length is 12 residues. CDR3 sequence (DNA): TGTGCCAGCAGCTTAAGCGTAGATACGCAGTATTTT. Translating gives CASSLSVDTQYF.

CDR3 nucleotides: TGTGCCAGCAGTTCAAGGGGTCGGGTGGGCAGGGCTATGGAGACCCAGTACTTC. The encoded protein is CASSSRGRVGRAMETQYF. This chain joins TRBV27 and TRBJ2-5, with a tentative D call TRBD1 (5 bases). Germline V gives CDR1 MNHEY, CDR2 SMNVEV (reference sequence). The CDR3 contains 18 residues. The V end lost 4 bases, the J end lost 5 bases, and 26 bases lay between the germline ends.

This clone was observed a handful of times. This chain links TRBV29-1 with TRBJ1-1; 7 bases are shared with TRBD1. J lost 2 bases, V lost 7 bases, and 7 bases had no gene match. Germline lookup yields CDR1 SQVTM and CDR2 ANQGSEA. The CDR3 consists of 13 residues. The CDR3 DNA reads TGCAGCGCCCCGGGACAGACCAACACTGAAGCTTTCTTT. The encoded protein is CSAPGQTNTEAFF.

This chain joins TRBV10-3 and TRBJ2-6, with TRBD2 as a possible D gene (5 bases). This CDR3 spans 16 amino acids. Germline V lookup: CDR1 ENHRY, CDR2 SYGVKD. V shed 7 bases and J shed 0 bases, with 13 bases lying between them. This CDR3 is CAIKEGPSSGANVLTF. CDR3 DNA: TGTGCCATCAAAGAGGGCCCGAGCTCTGGGGCCAACGTCCTGACTTTC.

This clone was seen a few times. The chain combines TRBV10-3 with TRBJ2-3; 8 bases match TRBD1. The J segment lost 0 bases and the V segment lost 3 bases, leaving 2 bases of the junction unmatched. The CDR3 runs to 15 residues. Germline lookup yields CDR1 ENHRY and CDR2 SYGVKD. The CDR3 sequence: CAISDGQGSTDTQYF. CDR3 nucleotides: TGTGCCATCAGTGACGGACAGGGAAGCACAGATACGCAGTATTTT.

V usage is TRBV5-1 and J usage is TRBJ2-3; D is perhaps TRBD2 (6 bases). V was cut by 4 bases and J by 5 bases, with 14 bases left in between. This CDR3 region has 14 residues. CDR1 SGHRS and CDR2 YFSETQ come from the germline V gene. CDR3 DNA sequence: TGCGCCAGCAGCCGGGCCGGAGCGGGAGATACGCAGTATTTT. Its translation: CASSRAGAGDTQYF. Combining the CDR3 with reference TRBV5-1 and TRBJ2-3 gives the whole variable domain KAGVTQTPRYLIKTRGQQVTLSCSPISGHRSVSWYQQTPGQGLQFLFEYFSETQRNKGNFPGRFSGRQFSNSRSEMNVSTLELGDSALYLCASSRAGAGDTQYFGPGTRLTVL.

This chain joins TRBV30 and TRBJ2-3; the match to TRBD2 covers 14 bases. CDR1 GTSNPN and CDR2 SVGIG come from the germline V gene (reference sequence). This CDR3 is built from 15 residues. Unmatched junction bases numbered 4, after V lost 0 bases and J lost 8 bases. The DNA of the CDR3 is TGTGCCTGGAGTGTGGGACTAGCGGGAGCTGGTACGCAGTATTTT. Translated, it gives CAWSVGLAGAGTQYF.

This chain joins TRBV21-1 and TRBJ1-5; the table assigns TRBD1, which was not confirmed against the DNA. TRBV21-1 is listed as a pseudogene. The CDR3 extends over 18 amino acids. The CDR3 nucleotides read TGTGCCAGCAGCAAAGCATCACAGGAGGGACAGACTAATCAGCCCCAGCATTTT. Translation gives CASSKASQEGQTNQPQHF.

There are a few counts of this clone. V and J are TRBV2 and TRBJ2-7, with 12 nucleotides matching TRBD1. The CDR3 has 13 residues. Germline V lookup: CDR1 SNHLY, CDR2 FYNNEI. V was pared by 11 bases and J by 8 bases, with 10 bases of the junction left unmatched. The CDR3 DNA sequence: TGTGCCGGTCTTTCGGGACAGGGGGCGAAGCAGTACTTC. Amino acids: CAGLSGQGAKQYF. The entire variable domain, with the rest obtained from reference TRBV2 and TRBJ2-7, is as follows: EPEVTQTPSHQVTQMGQEVILRCVPISNHLYFYWYRQILGQKVEFLVSFYNNEISEKSEIFDDQFSVERPDGSNFTLKIRSTKLEDSAMYFCAGLSGQGAKQYFGPGTRLTVT.

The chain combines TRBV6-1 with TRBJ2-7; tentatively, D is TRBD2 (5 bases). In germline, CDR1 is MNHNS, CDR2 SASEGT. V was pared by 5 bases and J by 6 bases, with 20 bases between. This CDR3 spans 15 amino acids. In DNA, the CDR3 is TGTGCCAGCAGTCCTTCCACGGGGAGTATCCCCGAGCAGTACTTC. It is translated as CASSPSTGSIPEQYF.

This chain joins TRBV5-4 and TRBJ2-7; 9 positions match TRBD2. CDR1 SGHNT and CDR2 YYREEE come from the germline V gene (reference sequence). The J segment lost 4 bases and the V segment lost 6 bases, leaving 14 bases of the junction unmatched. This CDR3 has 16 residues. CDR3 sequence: CASTPGRTSADYEQYF. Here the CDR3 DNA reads TGTGCCAGCACCCCCGGCCGGACTAGCGCCGATTACGAGCAGTACTTC.

The CDR3 coding sequence is TGTGCCAGCAGTGCCTGGACAGGAATGAACACTGAAGCTTTCTTT. Protein product: CASSAWTGMNTEAFF. V gene TRBV6-1 combines with J gene TRBJ1-1, with 7 positions matching TRBD1. This CDR3 has 15 residues. V dropped 4 bases and J dropped 0; count of bases not matched to a gene: 5. Germline V lookup: CDR1 MNHNS, CDR2 SASEGT.

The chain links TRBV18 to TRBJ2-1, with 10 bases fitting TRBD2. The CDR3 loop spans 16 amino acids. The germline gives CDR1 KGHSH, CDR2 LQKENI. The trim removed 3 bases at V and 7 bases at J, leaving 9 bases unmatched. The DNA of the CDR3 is TGTGCCAGCTCACCTCCCACAGCGGGAGGGGGGAATGAGCAGTTCTTC. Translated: CASSPPTAGGGNEQFF.

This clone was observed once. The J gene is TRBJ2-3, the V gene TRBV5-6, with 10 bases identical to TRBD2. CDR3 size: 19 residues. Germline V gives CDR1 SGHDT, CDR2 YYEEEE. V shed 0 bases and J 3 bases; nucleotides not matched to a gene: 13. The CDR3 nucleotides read TGTGCCAGCAGCTTGGGCTTCCAACTTAGCGGGAGGAGTACAGATACGCAGTATTTT. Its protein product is CASSLGFQLSGRSTDTQYF.

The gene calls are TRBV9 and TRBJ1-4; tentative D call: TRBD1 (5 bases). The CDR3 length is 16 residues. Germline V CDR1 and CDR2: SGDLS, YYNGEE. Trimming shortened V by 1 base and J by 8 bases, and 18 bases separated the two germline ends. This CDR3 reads CASSVKLQGIGEKLFF. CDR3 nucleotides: TGTGCCAGCAGCGTAAAGCTCCAGGGTATAGGGGAAAAACTGTTTTTT.